This T cell receptor (beta chain) derives from a study of T cell responses to AZD1222 COVID-19 vaccine. As regards this clone: The target antigen is unknown.

The data were produced by immunoSEQ multiplex PCR, yet TCRdb's version contains in-frame clones alone and is incomplete. The profile shows approximately 93,000 clones, over 75% of them singletons. Study-wide results and limits: No repertoire was sampled before or during the peak T cell response, only after it. Close to half of all spike-specific TCRs reportedly target regions of the variants that are unmutated.

This TCR was sampled from an adult who received the AZD1222 COVID-19 vaccine. The sample in question was peripheral blood, obtained 28 days after the second AZD1222 dose.

The CDR3 here is CASSPEGFEQYF. The CDR3 DNA is TGTGCCAGCTCCCCCGAAGGATTCGAGCAGTACTTC. V gene TRBV7-9 combines with J gene TRBJ2-7; D gene ambiguous. The CDR3 consists of 12 residues. CDR1 is SEHNR and CDR2 is FQNEAQ in the germline V gene (reference sequence). Trimming left V 8 bases short and J 6 bases short, with 14 bases between.